The 21 T cell receptor beta chains given below trace back to one sample, sequenced in a study of neurological immune-mediated disorders. TCRdb passed the 5' RACE reads through MiXCR, listing each CDR3 protein once. This table has roughly 75,000 distinct CDR3 sequences, 2.5% to 3% appearing once. Sequencing used PBMCs. The receptors here all came from a woman aged 25 to 39 with multiple sclerosis.

This clonotype was observed many times. The gene calls are TRBV28 and TRBJ2-7, with a possible D match to TRBD1 (5 bases). The CDR3 runs to 14 residues. V was trimmed by 2 bases and J by 1 base, leaving 9 bases between them. Germline V gene data show CDR1 as MDHEN and CDR2 as SYDVKM. CDR3 coding DNA: TGTGCCAGCAGTTTACCACAGGAATCCTACGAGCAGTACTTC. It specifies CASSLPQESYEQYF.

This clonotype showed up many times. The chain joins TRBV7-2 to TRBJ2-3; D possibly matches TRBD1 or TRBD2 (5 bases each). The CDR3 consists of 15 residues. V was trimmed by 1 base and J by 9 bases, leaving 17 bases between them. Germline-derived CDR1 and CDR2 are SGHTA and FQGNSA. The CDR3 reads CASSLVGPTRETQYF. CDR3 DNA: TGTGCCAGCAGCTTAGTGGGACCGACCCGAGAGACGCAGTATTTT.

The sample holds many counts of this clonotype. CDR3 sequence (DNA): TGCGCCAGCAGCTTGGACGGGGGTTTCCGCACAGATACGCAGTATTTT. Translated, it gives CASSLDGGFRTDTQYF. V usage is TRBV5-1 and J usage is TRBJ2-3; TRBD2 might be the D (6 bases). Trimming left V 0 bases short and J 1 base short, with 12 bases between. The CDR3 has 16 residues. The germline gives CDR1 SGHRS, CDR2 YFSETQ.

Ten or more counts support this clonotype. The chain recombines TRBV4-1 with TRBJ1-2; 9 nucleotides align to TRBD1. Germline V gives CDR1 MGHRA, CDR2 YSYEKL. The length of the CDR3 is 13 residues. J was trimmed by 6 bases and V by 4 bases; bases with no gene match: 3. The CDR3 nucleotides are TGCGCCAGCAGCCGGACAGGGGTAGATGGCTACACCTTC. Encoded protein: CASSRTGVDGYTF.

In its sample, this clonotype was seen many times. The J gene is TRBJ1-2, the V gene TRBV7-2; D remains unclear. The CDR3 consists of 13 residues. Germline CDR1 is SGHTA and CDR2 is FQGNSA. V lost 1 base and J 8 bases, leaving 11 bases between the germline ends. The CDR3: CASSLEVASGYTF. For the CDR3, the DNA is TGTGCCAGCAGCTTAGAAGTGGCAAGCGGCTACACCTTC. The full variable domain, in which reference TRBV7-2 and TRBJ1-2 provide the parts outside the CDR3, is GAGVSQSPSNKVTEKGKDVELRCDPISGHTALYWYRQSLGQGLEFLIYFQGNSAPDKSGLPSDRFSAERTGGSVSTLTIQRTQQEDSAVYLCASSLEVASGYTFGSGTRLTVV.

This sequence joins TRBV18 and TRBJ2-7; 9 nucleotides match TRBD1. Per the germline V gene, CDR1 is KGHSH and CDR2 is LQKENI. V lost 3 bases to trimming and J lost 3 bases; unmatched junction nucleotides: 6. This CDR3 region has 15 residues. Here the CDR3 reads CASSPPGTGNYEQYF. The DNA for the CDR3 is TGTGCCAGCTCACCCCCAGGGACAGGGAACTACGAGCAGTACTTC.

The sample holds many counts of this clonotype. The chain joins TRBV7-2 to TRBJ2-1; perhaps TRBD2 as D (6 bases). Per germline, CDR1 SGHTA and CDR2 FQGNSA. Trimming removed 0 bases at V and 7 bases at J, with 16 bases between. The CDR3 covers 16 residues. The CDR3 bases are TGTGCCAGCAGCTTAGCTGTAGCGGTGGGGGGTAATGAGCAGTTCTTC. Translating it yields CASSLAVAVGGNEQFF.

Many counts were recorded for this clonotype. This chain connects TRBV20-1 to TRBJ2-3; D perhaps matches TRBD2 (6 bases). Germline V gene sequence: CDR1 DFQATT, CDR2 SNEGSKA (reference sequence). V shed 5 bases and J shed 3 bases, with 12 bases lying between them. This CDR3 region has 13 residues. The CDR3 DNA sequence: TGCAGTGCTCAAAGCGGGCATACAGATACGCAGTATTTT. It yields the protein CSAQSGHTDTQYF.

This clonotype was counted at least ten times. V gene TRBV20-1 combines with J gene TRBJ2-2; 8 bases fit TRBD2. V gave up 1 base and J gave up 5 bases; unmatched junction bases: 9. Germline CDR1 reads DFQATT; CDR2 reads SNEGSKA (reference sequence). The CDR3 has 16 residues. This CDR3 reads CSARVQGGRMTGELFF. The CDR3 nucleotides read TGCAGTGCTAGAGTCCAGGGCGGGAGGATGACCGGGGAGCTGTTTTTT.

This clonotype was found many times. The chain links TRBV7-2 to TRBJ2-3; D is uncertain. The germline V gene encodes CDR1 SGHTA and CDR2 FQGNSA. V lost 3 bases, J lost 3 bases, and 10 bases lay in between. The CDR3 is made up of 14 amino acids. The CDR3 nucleotides are TGTGCCAGCAGCTTGGACCATGGGACAGATACGCAGTATTTT. It yields the protein CASSLDHGTDTQYF. Looking up the rest from reference TRBV7-2 and TRBJ2-3 gives the full variable domain: GAGVSQSPSNKVTEKGKDVELRCDPISGHTALYWYRQSLGQGLEFLIYFQGNSAPDKSGLPSDRFSAERTGGSVSTLTIQRTQQEDSAVYLCASSLDHGTDTQYFGPGTRLTVL.

This clonotype was detected ten times or more. V gene TRBV28 combines with J gene TRBJ2-1, with 14 bases matching TRBD2. Losses at the gene ends were 6 bases for V and 5 bases for J; bases not matched to a gene: 3. The CDR3 is 15 amino acids. Germline loops: CDR1 MDHEN, CDR2 SYDVKM. CDR3 sequence: CASSPGLAGDNEQFF. CDR3 coding DNA: TGTGCCAGCAGCCCGGGACTAGCGGGAGACAATGAGCAGTTCTTC.

This clonotype has at least ten counts. The chain links TRBV5-5 to TRBJ2-1, with TRBD1 identical over 9 bases. The germline V gene encodes CDR1 SGHKS and CDR2 YYEKEE (reference sequence). This CDR3 has 14 residues. V lost 4 bases, J lost 8 bases, and 7 bases stayed unmatched. In DNA form, the CDR3 reads TGTGCCAGCAGCCACGGGACAGGGTTTTATGAGCAGTTCTTC. This sequence encodes CASSHGTGFYEQFF.

This clonotype showed up many times. The chain joins TRBV7-6 to TRBJ2-3; D not certain. The CDR3 has 16 residues. V was shortened by 2 bases and J by 0 bases, with 12 bases between the two germline ends. Germline V gives CDR1 SGHVS, CDR2 FNYEAQ. The CDR3 region is CASSLTGVPSTDTQYF. The DNA of the CDR3 is TGTGCCAGCAGCTTAACCGGAGTGCCTAGCACAGATACGCAGTATTTT.

This clonotype has at least ten counts. The rearrangement uses TRBV11-2 and TRBJ2-7, with TRBD2 matching over 8 bases. Per germline, CDR1 SGHAT and CDR2 FQNNGV. V was clipped by 2 bases and J by 5 bases; unmatched bases: 5. The CDR3 loop spans 14 amino acids. The CDR3 loop is CASSLYSGGNEQYF. The CDR3 region has the DNA TGTGCCAGCAGCTTATATTCGGGGGGGAACGAGCAGTACTTC.

This clonotype showed up many times. The CDR3 reads CSALELSEQYF. In DNA, the CDR3 is TGCAGCGCCTTAGAACTAAGCGAGCAGTACTTC. The rearrangement joins TRBV29-1 to TRBJ2-7; D remains ambiguous. Germline-derived CDR1 and CDR2 are SQVTM and ANQGSEA. The V gene lost 7 bases and the J gene lost 6 bases, with 13 bases spanning the gap. The CDR3 spans 11 residues.

This clonotype was recorded many times. The J gene is TRBJ2-3, the V gene TRBV20-1; either TRBD1 or TRBD2 may fit D (6 bases each). This CDR3 is built from 14 residues. Germline CDR1 and CDR2: DFQATT and SNEGSKA (reference sequence). V lost 1 base and J 6 bases, leaving 14 bases between the germline ends. Here the CDR3 reads CSARASGGGDTQYF. DNA of the CDR3: TGCAGTGCTAGAGCGAGCGGAGGGGGGGATACGCAGTATTTT.

This clonotype was counted ten times or more. V and J are TRBV3-1 and TRBJ2-1, with 7 bases fitting TRBD2. This CDR3 contains 17 residues. Per germline, CDR1 LGHDT and CDR2 YNNKEL (reference sequence). After removal of 4 bases from V and 9 bases from J, the junction contained 18 bases not matched to a gene. The CDR3 loop reads CASSPPTVTSPATEQFF. CDR3 DNA: TGTGCCAGCAGCCCCCCCACGGTGACTAGCCCGGCCACTGAGCAGTTCTTC.

This clonotype was found many times. This sequence joins TRBV5-1 and TRBJ2-5, with D unclear. Germline lookup yields CDR1 SGHRS and CDR2 YFSETQ. This CDR3 is built from 12 residues. The V gene lost 5 bases and the J gene lost 5 bases, with 10 bases spanning the gap. Here the CDR3 DNA reads TGCGCCAGCAGAGGGCCTGACGAGACCCAGTACTTC. Translation gives CASRGPDETQYF.

This clonotype has at least ten counts. The V gene is TRBV7-2, the J gene TRBJ2-7, with TRBD2 matching over 8 bases. The CDR3 is 15 residues long. Looked up from germline, CDR1 is SGHTA and CDR2 is FQGNSA. Trimming cost V 1 base and J 5 bases; bases outside gene matches: 7. DNA for the CDR3: TGTGCCAGCAGCTTAGACAGCGGGAGTATGAACGAGCAGTACTTC. Translated: CASSLDSGSMNEQYF.

This clonotype was seen ten or more times. The V call is TRBV28, the J call TRBJ2-7; 8 bases map to TRBD1. The CDR3 totals 16 residues. V gave up 6 bases and J gave up 4 bases; unmatched junction bases: 14. CDR1 MDHEN and CDR2 SYDVKM come from the germline V gene. Written as DNA, the CDR3 is TGTGCCAGCAGGGGGACAGGAGTCCGTCTTGGGTACGAGCAGTACTTC. It specifies CASRGTGVRLGYEQYF.

This clonotype was seen at least ten times. The chain has TRBV7-2 and TRBJ2-3, with no clear D. Trimming left V 2 bases short and J 10 bases short, with 13 bases between. The length of the CDR3 is 13 residues. Germline V lookup: CDR1 SGHTA, CDR2 FQGNSA. The CDR3 sequence is CASSLSSVEPQYF. For the CDR3, the DNA is TGTGCCAGCAGCTTATCATCGGTGGAGCCGCAGTATTTT.